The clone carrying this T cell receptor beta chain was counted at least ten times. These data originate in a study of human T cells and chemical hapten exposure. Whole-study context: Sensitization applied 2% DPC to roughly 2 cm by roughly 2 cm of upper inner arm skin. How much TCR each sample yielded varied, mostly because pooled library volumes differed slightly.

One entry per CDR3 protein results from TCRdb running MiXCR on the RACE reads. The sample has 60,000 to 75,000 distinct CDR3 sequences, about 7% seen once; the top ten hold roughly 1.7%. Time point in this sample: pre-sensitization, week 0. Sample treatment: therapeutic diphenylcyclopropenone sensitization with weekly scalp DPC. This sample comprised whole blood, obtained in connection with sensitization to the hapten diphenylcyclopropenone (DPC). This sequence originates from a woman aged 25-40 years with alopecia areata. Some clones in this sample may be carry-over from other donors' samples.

The CDR3 DNA follows: TGTGCCAGCAGGGATGGACAGGGCTTCACTGAAGCTTTCTTT. Amino acid sequence: CASRDGQGFTEAFF. The J gene is TRBJ1-1, the V gene TRBV6-1, with 8 positions matching TRBD1. Germline V CDR1 and CDR2: MNHNS, SASEGT. Trimming removed 6 bases from V and 4 bases from J; junction bases left unmatched: 7. The CDR3 is 14 residues long.